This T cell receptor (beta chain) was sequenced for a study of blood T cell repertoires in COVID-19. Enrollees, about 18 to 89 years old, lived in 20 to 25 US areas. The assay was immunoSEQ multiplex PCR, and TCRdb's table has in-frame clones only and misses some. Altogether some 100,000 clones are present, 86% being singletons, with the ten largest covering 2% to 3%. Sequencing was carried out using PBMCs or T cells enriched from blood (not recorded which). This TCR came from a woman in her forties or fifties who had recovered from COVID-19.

CDR3 sequence: CASSIQAYEQYF. CDR3 bases: TGTGCCAGCAGTATACAGGCCTACGAGCAGTACTTC. The chain combines TRBV2 with TRBJ2-7, with D possibly being TRBD1 (5 bases). With 5 bases removed from V and 2 bases from J, the gap between germline ends came to 7 bases. The CDR3 is 12 residues long. Germline CDR1 SNHLY, CDR2 FYNNEI.